A single sample gave rise to the 4 T cell receptor beta chains below, sequenced in a study of beta chain features in type 1 diabetes. Study-level findings and limits: Shorter TCRB CDR3s, moderately but significantly so, were found in Type 1 diabetes patients in all four CD4+ subsets.

Their antigens remain unidentified. The isolated RNA, all of it, was reverse transcribed, so expressed TCRB transcripts were what got sequenced. Sequencing was performed with immunoSEQ multiplex PCR; in TCRdb, only in-frame clones are kept and a portion is missing. This table holds hundreds of thousands of clones, approximately 10% found once. Sequenced material: central memory CD4+ T cells from blood. The source of these receptors is a man aged 25 to 45 with type 1 diabetes.

This clone was seen only a few times. V gene TRBV5-1 combines with J gene TRBJ1-4; maybe TRBD1 (5 bases). CDR3 length equals 14 residues. Germline assignment: CDR1 SGHRS and CDR2 YFSETQ. V was shortened by 4 bases and J by 4 bases, with 11 bases between the two germline ends. The CDR3 spells CASSRGLDNEKLFF. As DNA, the CDR3 is TGCGCCAGCAGCCGGGGGTTGGATAATGAAAAACTGTTTTTT. The complete variable domain, with remaining parts taken from reference TRBV5-1 and TRBJ1-4, reads KAGVTQTPRYLIKTRGQQVTLSCSPISGHRSVSWYQQTPGQGLQFLFEYFSETQRNKGNFPGRFSGRQFSNSRSEMNVSTLELGDSALYLCASSRGLDNEKLFFGSGTQLSVL.

CDR3 in amino acids: CASSPESGGWETQYF. The CDR3 DNA is TGTGCCAGCAGCCCGGAAAGCGGCGGTTGGGAGACCCAGTACTTC. The chain joins TRBV11-2 to TRBJ2-5, with D maybe TRBD2 (5 bases). CDR3 length: 15 amino acids. The V gene's germline CDR1 is SGHAT and CDR2 FQNNGV. Between the trimmed V and J ends, which lost 5 bases and 5 bases, there was a span of 18 bases. Full variable domain (rest looked up from reference TRBV11-2 and TRBJ2-5): EAGVAQSPRYKIIEKRQSVAFWCNPISGHATLYWYQQILGQGPKLLIQFQNNGVVDDSQLPKDRFSAERLKGVDSTLKIQPAKLEDSAVYLCASSPESGGWETQYFGPGTRLLVL.

CDR3 sequence: CASSAVPDSGNTIYF. The CDR3 DNA follows: TGTGCCAGCAGCGCAGTGCCAGACTCTGGAAACACCATATATTTT. J is TRBJ1-3 and V is TRBV9, with unresolved D. The CDR3 totals 15 residues. Trimming pared 3 bases from V and 0 bases from J, leaving 10 bases between. The germline V gene has CDR1 SGDLS and CDR2 YYNGEE.

A few counts support this clone. This sample includes further DNA sequences coding for the same CDR3. CDR3 loop: CASSLELSGANVLTF. The CDR3 coding sequence is TGTGCCAGCAGCTTGGAGCTCTCTGGGGCCAACGTCCTGACTTTC. The J gene is TRBJ2-6, the V gene TRBV5-4; D is unclear. Germline V lookup: CDR1 SGHNT, CDR2 YYREEE (reference sequence). Between the trimmed V and J ends, which lost 0 bases and 0 bases, there was a span of 4 bases. CDR3 length: 15 residues. The full variable domain, rest sourced from reference TRBV5-4 and TRBJ2-6, is ETGVTQSPTHLIKTRGQQVTLRCSSQSGHNTVSWYQQALGQGPQFIFQYYREEENGRGNFPPRFSGLQFPNYSSELNVNALELDDSALYLCASSLELSGANVLTFGAGSRLTVL.